Listed below are T cell receptor beta chains from one sample, sequenced in a study of molecular identifiers for immune sequencing clone quantification. TCRdb reanalysed the PCR reads using MiXCR and keeps one entry per CDR3 protein. The sample consists of approximately 630,000 distinct CDR3 sequences, 25% of them appearing once. The sample consisted of naive CD8+ T cells from blood, with Jurkat cell RNA spiked in. Receptors originate from a human donor in good health. Some libraries in this study had Jurkat cell RNA spiked in. The CDR3 runs from the conserved cysteine through the conserved F or W. A D gene is named only where the DNA matches it firmly. Some rows mark clone size as missing; the rest say once, few, many or name a class of expanded clone.

V	D	size	J	DNA	CDR3
TRBV28	NA	many	TRBJ1-5	TGTGCCACCCGGACCGGCAATCAGCCCCAGCATTTT	CATRTGNQPQHF
TRBV30	TRBD1	many	TRBJ2-7	TGTGCCTGGAGCGGCAGGGGGTACGAGCAGTACTTC	CAWSGRGYEQYF
TRBV20-1	TRBD1	NA	TRBJ1-1	TGCAGTGCTAGAGGTGAGGGGGCGCAAACTGAAGCTTTCTTT	CSARGEGAQTEAFF
TRBV29-1	TRBD2	once	TRBJ2-1	TGCGGCGCCCCGGGCGGAGGCGGGGGTTACAATGAGCAGTTCTTC	CGAPGGGGGYNEQFF
TRBV15	NA	many	TRBJ1-6	TGTGCCACCAGCAGAGATGTTTTACGGATTAATTCACCCCTCCACTTT	CATSRDVLRINSPLHF
TRBV30	NA	few	TRBJ2-1	TGTGCCTGGAGTGTACTGAGCGGGTACAATGAGCAGTTCTTC	CAWSVLSGYNEQFF
TRBV4-3	NA	NA	TRBJ1-1	TGCGCCAGCAGCCAACACAATTTCATCCAGACGACAGAAGCAATCTTT	CASSQHNFIQTTEAIF
TRBV7-6	NA	many	TRBJ2-3	TGTGCCAGCGAAAGGTGGGGGCCACAAGATACGCAGTATTTT	CASERWGPQDTQYF
TRBV4-1	NA	many	TRBJ2-7	TGCGCCAGCAGCCAAGGTTCGGAATACGAGCAGTACTTC	CASSQGSEYEQYF
TRBV2	NA	NA	TRBJ1-5	TGTGCCAGTGGACTGGGCCCGGGCCCCCCAAAGCTCAATCAGCCCCAGCATTTT	CASGLGPGPPKLNQPQHF
TRBV7-8	NA	many	TRBJ2-5	TGTGCCAGCAGCTTAGTCTGGACAAATAGATACCAAGAGACCCAGTACTTC	CASSLVWTNRYQETQYF
TRBV2	NA	NA	TRBJ1-6	TGTGCCAGCACACGCGAAACCTATAATTCACCCCTCCACTTT	CASTRETYNSPLHF
TRBV6-1	NA	NA	TRBJ2-7	TGTGCCAGCAAACAGGGGACTAGTGCTTCCTACGAGCAGTACTTC	CASKQGTSASYEQYF
TRBV11-3	TRBD1	NA	TRBJ1-1	TGTGCCAGCAGCTCCGGACAGGGCAAAGCTTTCTTT	CASSSGQGKAFF
TRBV4-1	NA	NA	TRBJ2-1	TGCGCCAGCAGCCAAAACAGATACAATGAGCAGTTCTTC	CASSQNRYNEQFF
TRBV4-2	TRBD2	few	TRBJ2-5	TGTGCCAGCAGCCAAGGGGTGACTAGCGGGCCTCAAGAGACCCAGTACTTC	CASSQGVTSGPQETQYF
TRBV13	TRBD2	many	TRBJ2-7	TGTGCCAGCAGCTTAGGCCCGGCTAGCGGGAGCTACGAGCAGTACTTC	CASSLGPASGSYEQYF
TRBV19	TRBD2	NA	TRBJ2-5	TGTGCCAGTAGTCAGACTAGCGGGGGTAGTATGGAGACCCAGTACTTC	CASSQTSGGSMETQYF
TRBV12-2	NA	NA	TRBJ2-3	TGTGCAAGTCGCTTAGCCAGGGACAGATACACAGATACGCAGTATTTT	CASRLARDRYTDTQYF
TRBV12-3/TRBV12-4	TRBD2	many	TRBJ2-4	TGTGCCAGCAGTTCACTAGCGGGAGAGCTCGGTCGAGCCAAAAACATTCAGTACTTC	CASSSLAGELGRAKNIQYF
TRBV19	NA	NA	TRBJ2-5	TGTGCCAGTACCTCATACGGGCAAGAGACCCAGTACTTC	CASTSYGQETQYF
TRBV15	TRBD2	NA	TRBJ2-7	TGTGCCACCAGCAGTGAACCGGGACTATCCTACGAGCAGTACTTC	CATSSEPGLSYEQYF
TRBV4-2	NA	many	TRBJ2-6	TGTGCCAGCAGCCAAGACCGCTCTGGGGCCAACGTCCTGACTTTC	CASSQDRSGANVLTF
TRBV20-1	TRBD2	few	TRBJ2-5	TGCAGTGCTAGAAAGATACTAGCGGAGGCCCAGTACTTC	CSARKILAEAQYF
TRBV4-1	TRBD1	many	TRBJ1-5	TGCGCCAGCAGCCAAGATTTCCCGACAGGGCATGATCAGCCCCAGCATTTT	CASSQDFPTGHDQPQHF
TRBV20-1	NA	many	TRBJ2-7	TGCAGTGCTAGAGATCCAGGGGAGGTTGGGGTCGAGCAGTACTTC	CSARDPGEVGVEQYF
TRBV6-1	NA	NA	TRBJ1-6	TGTGCCAGCAGTGATGGAGGGCCCTACTCCTATAATTCACCCCTCCACTTT	CASSDGGPYSYNSPLHF
TRBV6-2/TRBV6-3	NA	NA	TRBJ1-5	TGTGCCAGCAACCTAGGTGGACCCCTGGGGAGCAATCAGCCCCAGCATTTT	CASNLGGPLGSNQPQHF
TRBV6-2/TRBV6-3	NA	few	TRBJ2-7	TGTGCCAGCAGTTACGTCCAGGACCTTCCCTACGAGCAGTACTTC	CASSYVQDLPYEQYF
TRBV7-9	NA	NA	TRBJ2-6	TGTGCCAGCAGCTTAGTGTCCGTCTCTGGGGCCAACGTCCTGACTTTC	CASSLVSVSGANVLTF
TRBV4-3	NA	NA	TRBJ2-1	TGCGCCAGCAGCCAAACAGGGATGGTTGGCAATGAGCAGTTCTTC	CASSQTGMVGNEQFF
TRBV5-1	NA	many	TRBJ2-3	TGCGCCAGCAGCTTGGCGGGCCGTCAAACTAGCACAGATACGCAGTATTTT	CASSLAGRQTSTDTQYF
TRBV14	TRBD1	NA	TRBJ2-1	TGTGCCAGCAGCCCCTGGACAGGAGGACCCACCGATGAGAAGTTCTTC	CASSPWTGGPTDEKFF
TRBV29-1	NA	few	TRBJ2-7	TGCAGCTTAGGCGGGCGAATGTACGAGCAGTACTTC	CSLGGRMYEQYF
TRBV7-2	TRBD2	few	TRBJ2-7	TGTGCCAGCAGCTTAGGACTAGCGGAGGGTTCCTACGAGCAGTACTTC	CASSLGLAEGSYEQYF
TRBV7-9	TRBD2	few	TRBJ2-7	TGTGCCAGCAGCTCGCTTTCCGGGACTAGCCTTCACGAGCAGTACTTC	CASSSLSGTSLHEQYF
TRBV29-1	TRBD2	few	TRBJ2-1	TGCAGCGTGAAAGGTCCTACGACTAGCGGGAATTACAATGAGCAGTTCTTC	CSVKGPTTSGNYNEQFF
TRBV18	NA	NA	TRBJ2-7	TGTGCCAGCTCACCTTACAGGGACTCCTACGAGCAGTACTTC	CASSPYRDSYEQYF
TRBV6-5	NA	few	TRBJ1-2	TGTGCCAGCAGTTACTTTCCCATCAACTATGGCTACACCTTC	CASSYFPINYGYTF
TRBV9	TRBD2	NA	TRBJ2-7	TGTGCCAGCAGCGCCGGGACTAGCGGCAGTTACGAGCAGTACTTC	CASSAGTSGSYEQYF
TRBV4-1	NA	many	TRBJ1-4	TGCGCCAGCAGCCAAGCGGGGCGACTGTTTTTT	CASSQAGRLFF
TRBV7-9	NA	many	TRBJ2-5	TGTGCCAGCAGCTTACGAGCGCTCGGGAGCCAAGAGACCCAGTACTTC	CASSLRALGSQETQYF
TRBV6-5	NA	many	TRBJ1-1	TGTGCCAGCAGTTATCGTGCAGCCGAGAACACTGAAGCTTTCTTT	CASSYRAAENTEAFF
TRBV7-9	NA	NA	TRBJ2-7	TGTGCCAGCAGCTCCATTAGCAGCTCCTACGAGCAGTACTTC	CASSSISSSYEQYF
TRBV19	NA	NA	TRBJ2-7	TGTGCCAGTACAGGGAGCAGCTCCTACGAGCAGTACTTC	CASTGSSSYEQYF
TRBV6-2/TRBV6-3	TRBD2	many	TRBJ2-2	TGTGCCAGCGAGCGAGCGGGATTCACCGGGGAGCTGTTTTTT	CASERAGFTGELFF
TRBV9	NA	NA	TRBJ2-5	TGTGCCAGCAGCCCGAGTAAAGGGGCCGGTTCAAATTTCGGGGAGACCCAGTACTTC	CASSPSKGAGSNFGETQYF
TRBV14	NA	NA	TRBJ2-2	TGTGCCAGCAGCCAAGATTGGGGGGCTACGAACACCGGGGAGCTGTTTTTT	CASSQDWGATNTGELFF
TRBV28	NA	many	TRBJ2-7	TGTGCCAGCAGTGCCCTCCGGAGGGGGCAGGACTACGAGCAGTACTTC	CASSALRRGQDYEQYF
TRBV30	NA	NA	TRBJ2-2	TGTGCCTGGACCGGCAGGGTTACCGGGGAGCTGTTTTTT	CAWTGRVTGELFF
TRBV3-1	NA	many	TRBJ2-7	TGTGCCAGCAGCCAGCAGCGAGAGCAGTACTTC	CASSQQREQYF
TRBV6-5	NA	many	TRBJ1-1	TGTGCCAGCAGTTACGGAGAGGAGTTCACTGAAGCTTTCTTT	CASSYGEEFTEAFF
TRBV5-1	TRBD2	many	TRBJ2-3	TGCGCCAGCAACCAATTTAGCGGGAGAATGATAGATACGCAGTATTTT	CASNQFSGRMIDTQYF
TRBV20-1	TRBD1	NA	TRBJ2-7	TGCAGTGCTTTAGCCGGGACAGAATTCTACGAGCAGTACTTC	CSALAGTEFYEQYF
TRBV6-5	TRBD2	many	TRBJ2-3	TGTGCCAGCAGTTACTCGACTAGCGGGTATACTAGCACAGATACGCAGTATTTT	CASSYSTSGYTSTDTQYF
TRBV29-1	TRBD2	few	TRBJ2-7	TGCAGCGTTGAAGGACTAGCGGGAGATCCCTACGAGCAGTACTTC	CSVEGLAGDPYEQYF
TRBV7-9	TRBD1	NA	TRBJ1-1	TGTGCCAGCACCGGCCAGGGGGCGTGGGACACTGAAGCTTTCTTT	CASTGQGAWDTEAFF